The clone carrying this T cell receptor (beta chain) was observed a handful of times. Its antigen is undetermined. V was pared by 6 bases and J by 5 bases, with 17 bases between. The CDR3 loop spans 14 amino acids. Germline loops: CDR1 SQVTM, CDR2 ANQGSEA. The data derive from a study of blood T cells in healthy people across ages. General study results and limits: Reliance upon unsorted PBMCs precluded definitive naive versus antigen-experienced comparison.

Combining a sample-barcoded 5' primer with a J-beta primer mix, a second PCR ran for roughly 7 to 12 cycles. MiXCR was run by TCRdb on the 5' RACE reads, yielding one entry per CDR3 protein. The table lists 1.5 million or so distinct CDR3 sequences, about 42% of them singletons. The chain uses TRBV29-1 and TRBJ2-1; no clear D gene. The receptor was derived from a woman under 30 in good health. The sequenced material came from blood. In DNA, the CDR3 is TGCAGCGTCAAAGCCGCCAGACGGGACAATGAGCAGTTCTTC. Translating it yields CSVKAARRDNEQFF.